The next 22 T cell receptor beta chains were all read from a single sample in a study of glioma-infiltrating T cells after dendritic cell vaccination. Described time point: after dendritic cell vaccination, including at tumor progression/relapse. Data came from immunoSEQ multiplex PCR; TCRdb stores just in-frame clones and leaves some out. The sample includes around 78,000 clones, around 84% of them seen just once. The sequenced sample was blood, obtained after dendritic cell vaccination. The source of these receptors is a human donor with glioblastoma.

The rearrangement joins TRBV2 to TRBJ1-3, with D tentatively TRBD1 (5 bases). Germline V gene lookup returns CDR1 SNHLY and CDR2 FYNNEI. Trimming shortened V by 6 bases and J by 0 bases, and 9 bases separated the two germline ends. The CDR3 runs to 14 residues. The CDR3 sequence: CASRATVSGNTIYF. CDR3 nucleotide sequence: TGTGCCAGCAGGGCGACAGTCTCTGGAAACACCATATATTTT.

This chain connects TRBV5-6 to TRBJ2-3; no clear D. V dropped 0 bases and J dropped 6 bases, with 5 bases sitting between them. Per the germline V gene, CDR1 is SGHDT and CDR2 is YYEEEE. This CDR3 contains 12 residues. The CDR3 DNA follows: TGTGCCAGCAGCTTGGCCGCGGATACGCAGTATTTT. The encoded protein is CASSLAADTQYF. The variable domain in full, with the rest retrieved from reference TRBV5-6 and TRBJ2-3, is DAGVTQSPTHLIKTRGQQVTLRCSPKSGHDTVSWYQQALGQGPQFIFQYYEEEERQRGNFPDRFSGHQFPNYSSELNVNALLLGDSALYLCASSLAADTQYFGPGTRLTVL.

V gene TRBV6-5 combines with J gene TRBJ1-1, with D tentatively TRBD1 (5 bases). The V gene's germline CDR1 is MNHEY and CDR2 SVGAGI. The CDR3 covers 13 residues. Trimming shortened V by 2 bases and J by 4 bases, and 8 bases separated the two germline ends. CDR3 loop: CASSYRQTTEAFF. The CDR3 DNA follows: TGTGCCAGCAGTTACCGACAGACCACTGAAGCTTTCTTT.

This clone was observed a handful of times. The chain recombines TRBV15 with TRBJ2-7, with unresolved D. Germline CDR1 reads LNHNV; CDR2 reads YYDKDF (reference sequence). V was clipped by 3 bases and J by 3 bases, with 9 bases between them. The CDR3 consists of 13 residues. The CDR3 DNA follows: TGTGCCACCAGCAGCAACAGCTTCTACGAGCAGTACTTC. This translates into CATSSNSFYEQYF.

This rearrangement joins TRBV2 to TRBJ2-3, with D maybe TRBD1 (5 bases). The V end lost 6 bases, the J end lost 5 bases, and 12 bases lay between the germline ends. The V gene's germline CDR1 is SNHLY and CDR2 FYNNEI. The CDR3 is 13 amino acids. In nucleotides, the CDR3 is TGTGCCAGCAGCCACCAGGGTGGAGATACGCAGTATTTT. Translating it yields CASSHQGGDTQYF.

V and J are TRBV7-2 and TRBJ2-1; 8 bases align to TRBD2. Trimming at V came to 6 bases and at J to 0 bases, leaving 7 bases not matched to a gene. CDR1 and CDR2 from the germline V gene are SGHTA and FQGNSA. The CDR3 has 16 amino acids. CDR3 sequence: CASRSSLAGSYNEQFF. The CDR3 coding sequence is TGTGCCAGCAGGTCCTCCCTAGCGGGCTCCTACAATGAGCAGTTCTTC. Full variable domain (remainder filled in from reference TRBV7-2 and TRBJ2-1): GAGVSQSPSNKVTEKGKDVELRCDPISGHTALYWYRQSLGQGLEFLIYFQGNSAPDKSGLPSDRFSAERTGGSVSTLTIQRTQQEDSAVYLCASRSSLAGSYNEQFFGPGTRLTVL.

Comments on this clone: Mismatch with germline at one junction end may stem from a read error. Written as DNA, the CDR3 is TGTGCCAGCAGCTTATTAGGCGGGGGAGGCACGGATACGCAGTATTTT. It is translated as CASSLLGGGGTDTQYF. The rearrangement links TRBV7-3 to TRBJ2-3, with TRBD2 identical over 7 bases. The CDR3 runs 16 residues. Germline CDR1 is SGHTA and CDR2 is FQGTGA. Drawing the rest from reference TRBV7-3 and TRBJ2-3, the complete variable domain is GAGVSQTPSNKVTEKGKYVELRCDPISGHTALYWYRQSLGQGPEFLIYFQGTGAADDSGLPNDRFFAVRPEGSVSTLKIQRTERGDSAVYLCASSLLGGGGTDTQYFGPGTRLTVL.

The V call is TRBV6-5, the J call TRBJ2-7; 8 bases align to TRBD1. Germline lookup yields CDR1 MNHEY and CDR2 SVGAGI. Trimming at V came to 0 bases and at J to 6 bases, leaving 7 bases not matched to a gene. The CDR3 loop spans 15 amino acids. The CDR3 protein is CASSYSNRGFSEQYF. The CDR3 nucleotides are TGTGCCAGCAGTTACTCGAACAGGGGGTTTTCCGAGCAGTACTTC.

This clone has just a few counts. This rearrangement joins TRBV25-1 to TRBJ2-1, with D possibly being TRBD2 (6 bases). The CDR3 length is 13 residues. Germline V gene data show CDR1 as MGHDK and CDR2 as SYGVNS. V lost 6 bases and J 5 bases, leaving 11 bases between the germline ends. CDR3 sequence reads: CASSQEGDNEQFF. CDR3 nucleotide sequence: TGTGCCAGCAGCCAGGAGGGAGACAATGAGCAGTTCTTC. The variable domain in full, completed from reference TRBV25-1 and TRBJ2-1, reads EADIYQTPRYLVIGTGKKITLECSQTMGHDKMYWYQQDPGMELHLIHYSYGVNSTEKGDLSSESTVSRIRTEHFPLTLESARPSHTSQYLCASSQEGDNEQFFGPGTRLTVL.

The chain uses TRBV7-9 and TRBJ2-1, with D tentatively TRBD2 (5 bases). The V end was cut by 6 bases, the J end by 7 bases, with 13 bases between. The CDR3 is 13 residues long. Germline V gene data show CDR1 as SEHNR and CDR2 as FQNEAQ (reference sequence). The CDR3 loop is CASSRMGSNEQFF. CDR3 nucleotide sequence: TGTGCCAGCAGTAGGATGGGGAGTAATGAGCAGTTCTTC. Combining the CDR3 with reference TRBV7-9 and TRBJ2-1 gives the whole variable domain DTGVSQNPRHKITKRGQNVTFRCDPISEHNRLYWYRQTLGQGPEFLTYFQNEAQLEKSRLLSDRFSAERPKGSFSTLEIQRTEQGDSAMYLCASSRMGSNEQFFGPGTRLTVL.

V and J are TRBV9 and TRBJ2-7, with a weak D call TRBD2 (6 bases). The CDR3 covers 13 residues. V was pared by 0 bases and J by 2 bases, with 6 bases between. Germline V lookup: CDR1 SGDLS, CDR2 YYNGEE. CDR3: CASSVAGAYEQYF. The CDR3 DNA is TGTGCCAGCAGCGTAGCGGGAGCCTACGAGCAGTACTTC.

The genes are TRBV28 and TRBJ2-7; 7 bases map to TRBD2. The CDR3 loop spans 13 amino acids. Losses at the gene ends were 5 bases for V and 1 base for J; bases not matched to a gene: 2. Germline lookup yields CDR1 MDHEN and CDR2 SYDVKM. For the CDR3, the DNA is TGTGCCAGCAGTATCGGGAGGTCCTACGAGCAGTACTTC. It translates to CASSIGRSYEQYF.

The chain carries TRBV25-1 and TRBJ1-2; the D is unclear. Trimming removed 3 bases from V and 8 bases from J, with 13 bases in between. Per the germline V gene, CDR1 is MGHDK and CDR2 is SYGVNS. The CDR3 runs to 13 residues. CDR3 in DNA: TGTGCCAGCAGTGAGGGCCGGGGTTTGGGCTACACCTTC. Translating it yields CASSEGRGLGYTF.

The gene calls are TRBV2 and TRBJ2-2, with D perhaps TRBD2 (6 bases). CDR3 length equals 14 residues. The V end lost 7 bases, the J end lost 1 base, and 10 bases lay between the germline ends. Germline CDR1 is SNHLY and CDR2 is FYNNEI. CDR3 bases: TGTGCCAGCATGGACTACCTGAACACCGGGGAGCTGTTTTTT. Amino acid sequence: CASMDYLNTGELFF.

V usage is TRBV5-6 and J usage is TRBJ2-2; the match to TRBD1 covers 7 bases. The germline V gene encodes CDR1 SGHDT and CDR2 YYEEEE. The CDR3 totals 15 residues. J gave up 6 bases and V 3 bases, and 8 bases lay outside the gene matches. CDR3 loop: CASSSGTVYSGELFF. CDR3 DNA: TGTGCCAGCAGCTCGGGGACAGTATATTCCGGGGAGCTGTTTTTT.

This clone is a singleton in its sample. The CDR3 loop reads CASSQGGRRLASVKGEQYF. CDR3 sequence (DNA): TGTGCCAGCAGCCAAGGGGGCCGGCGACTAGCGTCCGTTAAGGGGGAGCAGTACTTC. V gene TRBV7-9 combines with J gene TRBJ2-7; tentatively, D is TRBD2 (8 bases). CDR1 and CDR2 from the germline V gene are SEHNR and FQNEAQ (reference sequence). CDR3 length: 19 residues. Trimming removed 5 bases from V and 7 bases from J, with 33 bases in between.

The gene calls are TRBV6-5 and TRBJ2-7; D gene unclear. The ends were cut back, 0 bases at V and 1 base at J, with 7 bases in the middle. The germline CDR1 and CDR2 sequences are MNHEY and SVGAGI. This CDR3 spans 14 amino acids. The CDR3 DNA follows: TGTGCCAGCAGTTACTCTTCGGTATCCTACGAGCAGTACTTC. Encoded protein: CASSYSSVSYEQYF.

This clone was detected a few times. This chain connects TRBV5-1 to TRBJ1-3; TRBD1 aligns across 7 bases. The CDR3 is made up of 17 amino acids. Germline V CDR1 and CDR2: SGHRS, YFSETQ. V shed 4 bases, J shed 0 bases, and the junction held 10 bases outside the gene matches. The CDR3 sequence is CASSPNFGTVSGNTIYF. The CDR3 bases are TGCGCCAGCAGCCCCAATTTCGGGACAGTCTCTGGAAACACCATATATTTT.

This chain links TRBV6-5 with TRBJ1-2, with 10 bases aligning to TRBD1. The CDR3 is 14 residues long. Trimming at V came to 6 bases and at J to 4 bases, leaving 5 bases not matched to a gene. Looked up from germline, CDR1 is MNHEY and CDR2 is SVGAGI. Here the CDR3 DNA reads TGTGCCAGCAGGTCGACAGGGGGCTCCTATGGCTACACCTTC. Translation: CASRSTGGSYGYTF.

The chain combines TRBV9 with TRBJ2-2, with no clear D. V lost 0 bases and J 1 base, leaving 7 bases between the germline ends. The CDR3 has 15 amino acids. The germline V gene has CDR1 SGDLS and CDR2 YYNGEE. CDR3 in amino acids: CASSVGRRNTGELFF. The CDR3 nucleotides read TGTGCCAGCAGCGTAGGTCGTCGGAACACCGGGGAGCTGTTTTTT.

The gene calls are TRBV6-1 and TRBJ1-2; D might be TRBD1 (6 bases). Trimming removed 5 bases from V and 0 bases from J, with 13 bases in between. There are 15 residues in the CDR3. Germline V gives CDR1 MNHNS, CDR2 SASEGT. The CDR3: CASSRGQLANYGYTF. For the CDR3, the DNA is TGTGCCAGCAGTCGTGGACAGTTAGCTAACTATGGCTACACCTTC.

The chain recombines TRBV19 with TRBJ1-2; 8 positions match TRBD1. Germline assignment: CDR1 LNHDA and CDR2 SQIVND (reference sequence). Trimming took 3 bases from V and 3 from J; bases not matched to a gene: 12. CDR3 length: 17 amino acids. CDR3 amino acids: CASSIGQGARMDYGYTF. The CDR3 DNA follows: TGTGCCAGTAGTATTGGCCAGGGGGCGCGGATGGACTATGGCTACACCTTC. The entire variable domain, with the rest obtained from reference TRBV19 and TRBJ1-2, is as follows: DGGITQSPKYLFRKEGQNVTLSCEQNLNHDAMYWYRQDPGQGLRLIYYSQIVNDFQKGDIAEGYSVSREKKESFPLTVTSAQKNPTAFYLCASSIGQGARMDYGYTFGSGTRLTVV.